Shown below are 3 T cell receptor beta chains from a single sample sequenced in a study of T-cell reconstitution after alpha-beta-depleted transplantation in children. Preparing the TCRbeta library involved the use of unique molecular identifiers. In TCRdb, the PCR reads were re-called with MiXCR into one record per CDR3 protein. The table records a few hundred thousand distinct CDR3 sequences, roughly 20% of them present only once. The sequencing here drew on PBMCs from the stem cell graft donor, taken from the stem cell graft. The receptors come from a human donor who donated a stem cell graft to a child with acute myeloid leukemia.

The chain uses TRBV12-5 and TRBJ2-5; 8 bases are a match to TRBD1. V shed 4 bases and J 3 bases; nucleotides not matched to a gene: 7. This CDR3 comprises 15 residues. Germline V gene lookup returns CDR1 LGHNT and CDR2 FRNRAP. CDR3: CASGWSDRGEETQYF. In DNA form, the CDR3 reads TGTGCTAGTGGTTGGTCAGACAGGGGAGAAGAGACCCAGTACTTC.

This CDR3 is CATSRDSPTVSYEQYF. The DNA for the CDR3 is TGTGCCACCAGCAGAGATAGCCCTACAGTCTCCTACGAGCAGTACTTC. The chain links TRBV15 to TRBJ2-7, with D hard to call. Germline-derived CDR1 and CDR2 are LNHNV and YYDKDF (reference sequence). V lost 0 bases and J lost 0, with 12 bases in between. The CDR3 runs to 16 residues.

The rearrangement uses TRBV10-3 and TRBJ2-3; 12 nucleotides agree with TRBD2. With 7 bases clipped from V and 4 bases from J, the junction kept 9 bases outside the gene matches. The germline gives CDR1 ENHRY, CDR2 SYGVKD. The CDR3 runs 16 residues. CDR3 protein: CAIKTGLAGPPDTQYF. The DNA of the CDR3 is TGTGCCATCAAAACGGGACTAGCGGGCCCCCCAGATACGCAGTATTTT.